This TCR beta chain was sequenced for a study of T-cell memory formation after mild COVID-19. A note on this clonotype: The antigen remains unidentified.

Each CDR3 protein is one row after TCRdb ran MiXCR on the 5' RACE reads. This table has 30,000 to 45,000 distinct CDR3 sequences, roughly 11% appearing once. General study results and limits: Pre-infection memory contained some responding clones, which suggested that cross-reactive memory had joined. The second-wave clones peaking on day 37 were not confirmed as SARS-CoV-2-specific.

The material sequenced was PBMCs or a T cell subset sorted from them (not recorded which). This clonotype was sampled from a man aged 18 to 30 who had mild COVID-19 (a few samples of this study predate the infection). Cell type and time point are not known.

The CDR3, as DNA: TGCAGCTTCCGCCCTCTGGCCGAAGGGGAGCAGTACTTC. Its translation is CSFRPLAEGEQYF. This sequence joins TRBV29-1 and TRBJ2-7; no firm D call. The ends were cut back, 8 bases at V and 7 bases at J, with 21 bases in the middle. CDR3 length: 13 amino acids. Germline CDR1 SQVTM, CDR2 ANQGSEA.